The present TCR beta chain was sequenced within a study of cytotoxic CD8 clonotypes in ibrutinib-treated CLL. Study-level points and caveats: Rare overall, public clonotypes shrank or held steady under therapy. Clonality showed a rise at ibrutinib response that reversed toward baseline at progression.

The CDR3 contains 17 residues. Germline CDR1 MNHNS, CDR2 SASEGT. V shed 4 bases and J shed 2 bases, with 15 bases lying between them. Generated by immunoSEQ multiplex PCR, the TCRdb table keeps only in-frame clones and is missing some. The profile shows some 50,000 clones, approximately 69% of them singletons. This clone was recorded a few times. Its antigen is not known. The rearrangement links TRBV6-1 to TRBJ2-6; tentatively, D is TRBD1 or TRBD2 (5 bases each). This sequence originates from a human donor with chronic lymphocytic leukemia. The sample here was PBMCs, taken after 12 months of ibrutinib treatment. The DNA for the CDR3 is TGTGCCAGCAGTGGAGGGGTGGGTAACCCTGGGGCCAACGTCCTGACTTTC. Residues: CASSGGVGNPGANVLTF.